This T cell receptor (beta chain) was identified during a study of T cells in Graves' hyperthyroidism and ophthalmopathy. Disease duration was under 3 months in the ophthalmopathy patients, who also had a Clinical Activity Score of at least 3 and a NOSPECS grade of at least 4. Worth noting for this clonotype: Its antigen is still unknown.

Whole-study results and caveats: Expanded thyroid clonotypes (above 0.001) were mostly also found in blood.

V was trimmed by 4 bases and J by 9 bases, leaving 14 bases between them. The CDR3 runs to 13 residues. Germline values: CDR1 SGHTS, CDR2 YDEGEE. Amplified regions were TCR beta CDR3 sequences from RNA transcripts. The HTBI set primed first-round TCR CDR3 RT-PCR. One entry per CDR3 protein results from TCRdb running MiXCR on the multiplex PCR reads. The sample shows hundreds of thousands of distinct CDR3 sequences, 20% to 25% of them seen only once. This receptor was taken from a man in his thirties or forties with Graves' ophthalmopathy. This chain links TRBV5-8 with TRBJ2-4; a weak D match, TRBD2 (6 bases). The sample was blood. The CDR3 reads CASSLSGRGIQYF. CDR3 DNA sequence: TGTGCCAGCAGCCTTAGCGGAAGAGGCATTCAGTACTTC.